The clone carrying this T cell receptor beta chain was picked up one time. Its cognate antigen is unknown. This CDR3 comprises 14 residues. V was clipped by 5 bases and J by 3 bases, with 11 bases between them. Germline CDR1 and CDR2: SGHTA and FQGNSA. The data are from a study of OX40 agonist ivuxolimab in advanced cancers. Here immunoSEQ multiplex PCR was the method, and the copy in TCRdb shows in-frame clones only, minus some. The sample yields roughly 90,000 clones, roughly 90% seen once. Samples were taken at baseline and on day 1 of cycles 4 and 7. Study findings and constraints: What antigens the expanded peripheral T cells recognized was never established.

This clonotype originated in an adult with an advanced solid tumor such as melanoma, head and neck, liver or kidney cancer. The chain uses TRBV7-2 and TRBJ1-5; D call uncertain. The sample was CD4+ or CD8+ T cells sorted from blood, taken in a trial of the OX40 agonist ivuxolimab. CDR3 amino acids: CASSPSRDNQPQHF. Here the CDR3 DNA reads TGTGCCAGCAGCCCGAGTCGGGACAATCAGCCCCAGCATTTT.